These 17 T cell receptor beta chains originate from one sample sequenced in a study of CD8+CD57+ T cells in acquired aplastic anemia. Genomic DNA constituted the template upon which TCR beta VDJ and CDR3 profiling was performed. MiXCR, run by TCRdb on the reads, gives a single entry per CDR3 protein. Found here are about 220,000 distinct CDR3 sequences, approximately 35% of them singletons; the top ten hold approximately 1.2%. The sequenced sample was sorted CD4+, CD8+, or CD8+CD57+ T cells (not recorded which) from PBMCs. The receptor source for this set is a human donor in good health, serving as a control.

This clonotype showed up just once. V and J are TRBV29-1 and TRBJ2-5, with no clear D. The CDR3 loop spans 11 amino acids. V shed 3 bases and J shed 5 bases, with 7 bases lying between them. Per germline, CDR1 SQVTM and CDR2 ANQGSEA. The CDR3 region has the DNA TGCAGCGTTGACAGTCAGGAGACCCAGTACTTC. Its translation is CSVDSQETQYF. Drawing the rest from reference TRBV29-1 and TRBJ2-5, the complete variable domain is SAVISQKPSRDICQRGTSLTIQCQVDSQVTMMFWYRQQPGQSLTLIATANQGSEATYESGFVIDKFPISRPNLTFSTLTVSNMSPEDSSIYLCSVDSQETQYFGPGTRLLVL.

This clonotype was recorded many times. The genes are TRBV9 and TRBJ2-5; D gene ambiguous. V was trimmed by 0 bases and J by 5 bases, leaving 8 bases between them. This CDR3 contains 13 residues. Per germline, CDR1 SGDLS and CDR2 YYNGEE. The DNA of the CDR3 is TGTGCCAGCAGCGTAGAATCGCGGGAGACCCAGTACTTC. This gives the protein CASSVESRETQYF.

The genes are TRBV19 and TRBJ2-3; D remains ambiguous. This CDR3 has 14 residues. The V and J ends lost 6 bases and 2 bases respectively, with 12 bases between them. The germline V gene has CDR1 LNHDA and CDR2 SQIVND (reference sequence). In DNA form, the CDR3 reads TGTGCCAGTAGCCCGGCCGGAGTCACAGATACGCAGTATTTT. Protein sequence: CASSPAGVTDTQYF.

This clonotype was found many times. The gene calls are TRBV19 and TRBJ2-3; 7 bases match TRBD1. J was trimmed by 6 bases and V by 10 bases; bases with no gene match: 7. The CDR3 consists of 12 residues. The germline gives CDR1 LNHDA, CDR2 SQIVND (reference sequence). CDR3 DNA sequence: TGTGCCACTACAGGGGAAGTGGATACGCAGTATTTT. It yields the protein CATTGEVDTQYF.

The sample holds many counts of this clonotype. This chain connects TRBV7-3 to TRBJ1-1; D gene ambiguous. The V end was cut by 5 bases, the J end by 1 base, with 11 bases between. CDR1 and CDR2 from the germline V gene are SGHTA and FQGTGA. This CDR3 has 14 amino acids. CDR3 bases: TGTGCCAGCAGCCCTGGGCCAGGGAACACTGAAGCTTTCTTT. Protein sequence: CASSPGPGNTEAFF.

This chain's CDR3 is CASGLVDFEPRYGYTF. The CDR3 DNA sequence: TGTGCTAGTGGTTTGGTCGATTTTGAACCGAGGTATGGCTACACCTTC. The chain employs TRBV12-5 and TRBJ1-2, with D hard to call. The V gene's germline CDR1 is LGHNT and CDR2 FRNRAP. Trimming left V 0 bases short and J 5 bases short, with 16 bases between. The CDR3 covers 16 residues.

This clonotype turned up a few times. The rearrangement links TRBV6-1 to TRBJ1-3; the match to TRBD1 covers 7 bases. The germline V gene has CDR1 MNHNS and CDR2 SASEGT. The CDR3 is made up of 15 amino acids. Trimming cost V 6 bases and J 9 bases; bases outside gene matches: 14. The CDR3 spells CASSREGAWESTIYF. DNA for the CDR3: TGTGCCAGCAGCCGTGAGGGGGCGTGGGAATCCACCATATATTTT.

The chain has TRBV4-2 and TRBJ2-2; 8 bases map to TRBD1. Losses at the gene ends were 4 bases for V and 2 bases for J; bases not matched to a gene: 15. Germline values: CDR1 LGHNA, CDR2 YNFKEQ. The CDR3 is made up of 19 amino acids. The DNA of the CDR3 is TGTGCCAGCAGCCTAGGGACAGGTCGGTTGGATTTCAACACCGGGGAGCTGTTTTTT. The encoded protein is CASSLGTGRLDFNTGELFF.

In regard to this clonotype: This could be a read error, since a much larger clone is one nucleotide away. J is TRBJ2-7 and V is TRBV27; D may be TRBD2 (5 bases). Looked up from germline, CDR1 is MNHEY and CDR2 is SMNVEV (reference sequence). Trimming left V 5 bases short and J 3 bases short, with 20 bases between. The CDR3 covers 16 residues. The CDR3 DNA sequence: TGTGCCAGCAGTCTAAAGCTCCGGACTTTGAGCTACGAGCAGTACTTC. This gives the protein CASSLKLRTLSYEQYF.

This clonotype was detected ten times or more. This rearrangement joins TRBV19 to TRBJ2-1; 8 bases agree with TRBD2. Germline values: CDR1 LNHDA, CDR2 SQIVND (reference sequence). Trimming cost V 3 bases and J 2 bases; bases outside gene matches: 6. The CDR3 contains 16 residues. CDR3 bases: TGTGCCAGTAGTATGCGAGCGGGAGAAGCCTACAATGAGCAGTTCTTC. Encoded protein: CASSMRAGEAYNEQFF.

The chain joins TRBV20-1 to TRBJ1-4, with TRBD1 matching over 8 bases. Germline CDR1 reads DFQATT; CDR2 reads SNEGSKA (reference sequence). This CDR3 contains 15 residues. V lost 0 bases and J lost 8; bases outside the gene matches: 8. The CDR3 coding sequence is TGCAGTGCTAGAGATCTTGGACAGGGAATGGAAAAACTGTTTTTT. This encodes CSARDLGQGMEKLFF.

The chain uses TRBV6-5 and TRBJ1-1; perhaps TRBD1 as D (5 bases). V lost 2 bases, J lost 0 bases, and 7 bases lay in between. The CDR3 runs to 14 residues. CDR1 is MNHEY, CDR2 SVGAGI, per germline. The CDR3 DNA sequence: TGTGCCAGCAGTTACGACAGCTTGAACACTGAAGCTTTCTTT. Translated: CASSYDSLNTEAFF.

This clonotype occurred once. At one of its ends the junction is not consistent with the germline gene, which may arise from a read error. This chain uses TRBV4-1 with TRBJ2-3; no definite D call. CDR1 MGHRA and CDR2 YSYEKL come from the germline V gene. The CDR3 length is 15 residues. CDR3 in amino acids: CASGQGTSRPDTQYF. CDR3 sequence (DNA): TGCGCCAGCGGCCAAGGAACGTCTAGGCCAGATACGCAGTATTTT.

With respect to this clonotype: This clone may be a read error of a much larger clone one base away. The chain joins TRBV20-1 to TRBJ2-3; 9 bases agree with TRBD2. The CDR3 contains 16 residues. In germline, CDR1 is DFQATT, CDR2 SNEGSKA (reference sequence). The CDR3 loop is CSARVLRGGHTGTQYF. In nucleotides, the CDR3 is TGCAGTGCTAGAGTTCTGCGGGGGGGACACACAGGTACGCAGTATTTT.

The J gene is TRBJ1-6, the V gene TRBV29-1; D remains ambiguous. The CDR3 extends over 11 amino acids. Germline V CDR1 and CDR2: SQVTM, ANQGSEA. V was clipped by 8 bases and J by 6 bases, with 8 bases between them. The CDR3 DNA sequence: TGCAGCTTGGACGGTAATTCACCCCTCCACTTT. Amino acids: CSLDGNSPLHF.

Written as DNA, the CDR3 is TGTGCCACCAGTACTACTAGCGGGGGACCAGAGACAGATACGCAGTATTTT. It codes for CATSTTSGGPETDTQYF. The V and J genes are TRBV15 and TRBJ2-3, with 11 bases aligning to TRBD2. Germline-derived CDR1 and CDR2 are LNHNV and YYDKDF (reference sequence). V lost 6 bases, J lost 3 bases, and 11 bases stayed unmatched. The length of the CDR3 is 17 residues. Supplemented by reference TRBV15 and TRBJ2-3, the full variable domain reads DAMVIQNPRYQVTQFGKPVTLSCSQTLNHNVMYWYQQKSSQAPKLLFHYYDKDFNNEADTPDNFQSRRPNTSFCFLDIRSPGLGDTAMYLCATSTTSGGPETDTQYFGPGTRLTVL.

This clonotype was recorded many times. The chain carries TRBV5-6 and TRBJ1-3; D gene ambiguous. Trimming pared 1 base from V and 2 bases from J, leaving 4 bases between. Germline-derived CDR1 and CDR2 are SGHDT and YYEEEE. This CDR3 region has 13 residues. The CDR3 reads CASSLTTGNTIYF. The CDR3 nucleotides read TGTGCCAGCAGCTTGACAACTGGAAACACCATATATTTT.